The present T cell receptor beta chain was sequenced within a study of T cells in Graves' hyperthyroidism and ophthalmopathy. RNA transcripts were the template for amplifying TCR beta CDR3 regions. In the first-round RT-PCR of the TCR CDR3, the HTBI primer set was used. TCRdb re-derived calls from the multiplex PCR reads in MiXCR, one entry per CDR3 protein. The data contain 400,000 to 500,000 distinct CDR3 sequences, around an eighth of them singletons. Trimming removed 2 bases at V and 2 bases at J, with 7 bases between. The CDR3 contains 14 residues. CDR1 MNHEY and CDR2 SVGEGT come from the germline V gene. This clonotype came up many times.

This TCR was sampled from a woman aged 18-29 years with Graves' hyperthyroidism. The sequenced sample was blood. The chain uses TRBV6-2 or TRBV6-3 and TRBJ1-5; D remains unclear. CDR3 sequence (DNA): TGTGCCAGCAGTTACGTCGGGGGCAATCAGCCCCAGCATTTT. It is translated as CASSYVGGNQPQHF.